This TCR beta chain was recorded in a study of blood T cell repertoires in COVID-19. The J segment lost 5 bases and the V segment lost 8 bases, leaving 5 bases of the junction unmatched. The CDR3 is made up of 14 amino acids. The V gene's germline CDR1 is SEHNR and CDR2 FQNEAQ (reference sequence). Authors' processing steps: Estimates of nucleated cell counts were drawn from the amplification of reference gene primers. Sequencing used immunoSEQ multiplex PCR; TCRdb keeps in-frame clones, though not all of them. The DNA gave D and trimming, while V, J and clone size come from that table. Here the sample spans around 210,000 clones, about 82% being singletons.

The J gene is TRBJ2-2, the V gene TRBV7-9, with 10 bases identical to TRBD1. This TCR derives from a man aged 60 to 69 with COVID-19, enrolled during active disease. Sequencing input: peripheral blood. In nucleotides, the CDR3 is TGTGCCAGCCGACAGGGGGCAAAGACCGGGGAGCTGTTTTTT. Its protein product is CASRQGAKTGELFF.